This T cell receptor beta chain was profiled in a study of T cell repertoires in cytomegalovirus infection. About the research overall: An indication of both CMV infection and matching HLA type came from public TCR beta signatures.

The study's findings and limits: It was HLA-C-restricted CMV-specific TCR beta clonotypes that dominated the response ex vivo.

In its sample, this clonotype was seen a few times. Its target is unknown. TCRdb re-derived calls from the reads in MiXCR, one entry per CDR3 protein. Of around 500,000 distinct CDR3 sequences listed, roughly 42% are singletons. CDR3 length: 17 amino acids. Per the germline V gene, CDR1 is MNHNS and CDR2 is SASEGT. V trimming: 6 bases; J trimming: 6 bases; junction bases outside the gene matches: 17. The sample here was cultured PBMCs, taken from culture after CMV antigen stimulation. V and J are TRBV6-1 and TRBJ2-1, with TRBD1 matching over 7 bases. The receptor was isolated from a human donor in good health (CMV status not recorded). Some clones in this sample may be carry-over from other donors' samples. The DNA for the CDR3 is TGTGCCAGCAGCCAACGACAGGGATCGGTAAGGGTCAATGAGCAGTTCTTC. Its protein product is CASSQRQGSVRVNEQFF.